The 26 T cell receptor beta chains listed next were all sequenced from one sample in a study of blood T cell repertoires in COVID-19. The protocol was immunoSEQ multiplex PCR, while the TCRdb copy is restricted to in-frame clones and leaves out a portion. This table has just under 80,000 clones, 80% appearing once. The specimen sequenced was peripheral blood. Every receptor here comes from an older woman with acute or convalescent COVID-19.

This clone came up once. This rearrangement joins TRBV14 to TRBJ1-4; 10 bases map to TRBD1. J lost 7 bases, V lost 0 bases, and 5 bases had no gene match. The germline CDR1 and CDR2 sequences are SGHDN and FVKESK. The length of the CDR3 is 16 residues. The CDR3 loop reads CASSQDRGDRGEKLFF. CDR3 sequence (DNA): TGTGCCAGCAGCCAAGATCGAGGGGACAGGGGTGAAAAACTGTTTTTT.

The genes are TRBV24-1 and TRBJ2-1; 9 bases match TRBD2. Per germline, CDR1 KGHDR and CDR2 SFDVKD. The CDR3 is made up of 17 amino acids. V lost 0 bases and J lost 6; bases outside the gene matches: 8. The CDR3: CATSDLRGGGAINEQFF. Written as DNA, the CDR3 is TGTGCCACCAGTGATTTGAGGGGCGGGGGGGCCATCAATGAGCAGTTCTTC.

This clone was seen once. The chain carries TRBV19 and TRBJ1-6; 9 nucleotides agree with TRBD1. The CDR3 contains 17 residues. V dropped 1 base and J dropped 9; count of bases not matched to a gene: 10. CDR1 is LNHDA and CDR2 is SQIVND in the germline V gene (reference sequence). The DNA of the CDR3 is TGTGCCAGTAGTATAGTAATCGTTCGGGACAGGGCTTCACCCCTCCACTTT. Translating gives CASSIVIVRDRASPLHF. Based on the CDR3 plus reference TRBV19 and TRBJ1-6, the full variable domain is DGGITQSPKYLFRKEGQNVTLSCEQNLNHDAMYWYRQDPGQGLRLIYYSQIVNDFQKGDIAEGYSVSREKKESFPLTVTSAQKNPTAFYLCASSIVIVRDRASPLHFGNGTRLTVT.

The chain combines TRBV7-8 with TRBJ1-6; 8 bases align to TRBD1. Germline-derived CDR1 and CDR2 are SGHVS and FQNEAQ. There are 15 residues in the CDR3. With 2 bases clipped from V and 7 bases from J, the junction kept 4 bases outside the gene matches. CDR3 residues: CASSLSDRANSPLHF. In DNA form, the CDR3 reads TGTGCCAGCAGCTTATCGGACAGGGCCAATTCACCCCTCCACTTT.

The gene calls are TRBV24-1 and TRBJ2-3; weak D call: TRBD2 (6 bases). Trimming left V 0 bases short and J 3 bases short, with 6 bases between. The CDR3 has 14 amino acids. CDR1 and CDR2 from the germline V gene are KGHDR and SFDVKD. The CDR3 DNA reads as TGTGCCACCAGTGATTTGGGGGGGACAGATACGCAGTATTTT. Translating gives CATSDLGGTDTQYF.

The chain uses TRBV11-3 and TRBJ2-4; 15 nucleotides agree with TRBD2. J lost 1 base, V lost 4 bases, and 8 bases had no gene match. Germline V gene data show CDR1 as SGHNT and CDR2 as YENEEA. The CDR3 loop spans 19 amino acids. The CDR3 DNA sequence: TGTGCCAGCAGCTACCAGGGGACTAGCGGGGGGTCCGCCAAAAACATTCAGTACTTC. This translates into CASSYQGTSGGSAKNIQYF.

This chain joins TRBV6-2 or TRBV6-3 and TRBJ2-3; D possibly corresponds to TRBD2 (6 bases). The length of the CDR3 is 15 residues. Germline CDR1 reads MNHEY; CDR2 reads SVGEGT. Trimming removed 6 bases from V and 0 bases from J, with 13 bases in between. The CDR3 here is CASSHPGGSTDTQYF. The CDR3 DNA reads as TGTGCCAGCAGCCATCCCGGGGGTAGCACAGATACGCAGTATTTT.

The rearrangement links TRBV4-2 to TRBJ2-7; 7 bases match TRBD2. The CDR3 consists of 15 residues. Unmatched junction bases numbered 8, after V lost 5 bases and J lost 1 base. CDR1 and CDR2 (germline): LGHNA, YNFKEQ. DNA of the CDR3: TGTGCCAGCAGCATGGGGGGGACTGTATCCTACGAGCAGTACTTC. This sequence encodes CASSMGGTVSYEQYF.

J is TRBJ1-5 and V is TRBV7-2; unclear D gene. The V end was cut by 8 bases, the J end by 2 bases, with 10 bases between. The germline gives CDR1 SGHTA, CDR2 FQGNSA. The CDR3 is 13 residues long. CDR3 sequence reads: CASGWQGNQPQHF. CDR3 in DNA: TGTGCCAGCGGATGGCAGGGCAATCAGCCCCAGCATTTT.

V gene TRBV4-1 combines with J gene TRBJ1-2, with D tentatively TRBD1 (5 bases). CDR1 and CDR2 from the germline V gene are MGHRA and YSYEKL. The CDR3 contains 14 residues. Trimming took off 0 bases at V and 8 bases at J, with 13 bases between the two ends. The CDR3: CASSQEMGGWGYTF. CDR3 in DNA: TGCGCCAGCAGCCAAGAAATGGGGGGATGGGGCTACACCTTC.

The rearrangement links TRBV19 to TRBJ2-1, with D possibly matching TRBD2 (5 bases). This CDR3 is built from 15 residues. Germline V lookup: CDR1 LNHDA, CDR2 SQIVND (reference sequence). V was cut by 5 bases and J by 0 bases, with 11 bases left in between. In nucleotides, the CDR3 is TGTGCCAGTAGTCCCAAAGGGAGCTCCTACAATGAGCAGTTCTTC. Amino acid sequence: CASSPKGSSYNEQFF.

The chain joins TRBV12-5 to TRBJ1-5; 8 nucleotides match TRBD1. The V segment lost 4 bases and the J segment 5 bases; nucleotides outside the gene matches: 10. The germline V gene has CDR1 LGHNT and CDR2 FRNRAP. The CDR3 covers 16 residues. In DNA form, the CDR3 reads TGTGCTAGTGGTTGGGGACCGGGACAGGAGTATCAGCCCCAGCATTTT. It codes for CASGWGPGQEYQPQHF.

The chain joins TRBV7-2 to TRBJ2-7, with 13 positions matching TRBD2. The germline V gene encodes CDR1 SGHTA and CDR2 FQGNSA. The V and J ends lost 0 bases and 0 bases, in that order; junction bases with no gene match: 14. The CDR3 spans 21 residues. The CDR3 bases are TGTGCCAGCAGCTTAGCGCTGGAGGGACTAGCGGGGCCCTCGAGCTCCTACGAGCAGTACTTC. Translation gives CASSLALEGLAGPSSSYEQYF.

The rearrangement uses TRBV4-1 and TRBJ2-5; D not resolved. Trimming removed 1 base at V and 5 bases at J, with 14 bases between. The germline V gene encodes CDR1 MGHRA and CDR2 YSYEKL. This CDR3 has 15 residues. The CDR3 sequence is CASSQGVGSEETQYF. CDR3 in DNA: TGCGCCAGCAGCCAAGGGGTTGGATCGGAGGAGACCCAGTACTTC.

The chain couples TRBV7-6 to TRBJ2-2; 10 bases align to TRBD2. V lost 1 base, J lost 6 bases, and 11 bases stayed unmatched. The CDR3 is 18 amino acids. Germline values: CDR1 SGHVS, CDR2 FNYEAQ. CDR3 protein: CASSLVPSSGGPAGELFF. The CDR3 coding sequence is TGTGCCAGCAGCTTAGTCCCTTCTAGCGGGGGACCAGCCGGGGAGCTGTTTTTT.

The chain is built from TRBV6-5 and TRBJ1-1; tentative D call: TRBD1 (6 bases). With 6 bases removed from V and 7 bases from J, the gap between germline ends came to 15 bases. Germline CDR1 MNHEY, CDR2 SVGAGI. The CDR3 loop spans 13 amino acids. CDR3: CASSLDSLYEAFF. Here the CDR3 DNA reads TGTGCCAGCAGCCTGGACAGTTTATATGAAGCTTTCTTT.

This chain connects TRBV9 to TRBJ2-6, with no clear D. The CDR3 has 14 residues. In germline, CDR1 is SGDLS, CDR2 YYNGEE. Trimming left V 3 bases short and J 1 base short, with 5 bases between. The CDR3 reads CASSDQSGANVLTF. DNA for the CDR3: TGTGCCAGCAGCGACCAGTCTGGGGCCAACGTCCTGACTTTC. Drawing the rest from reference TRBV9 and TRBJ2-6, the complete variable domain is DSGVTQTPKHLITATGQRVTLRCSPRSGDLSVYWYQQSLDQGLQFLIQYYNGEERAKGNILERFSAQQFPDLHSELNLSSLELGDSALYFCASSDQSGANVLTFGAGSRLTVL.

This chain uses TRBV3-1 (or the pseudogene TRBV3-2) with TRBJ1-3; perhaps TRBD1 as D (6 bases). Germline-derived CDR1 and CDR2 are LGHDT and YNNKEL (reference sequence). The CDR3 is 13 amino acids. The V and J ends lost 7 bases and 3 bases respectively, with 10 bases between them. DNA for the CDR3: TGTGCCAGCAACTTACAGGGTGGAAACACCATATATTTT. Its protein product is CASNLQGGNTIYF.

V and J are TRBV21-1 and TRBJ2-5; the listed D gene, TRBD2, was not tested against the DNA. TRBV21-1 constitutes a pseudogene. The CDR3 runs 14 residues. CDR3 in DNA: TGTGCCAGCAGCAAAGAACTAGCGGTACAGACCCAGTACTTC. It specifies CASSKELAVQTQYF.

The V and J genes are TRBV7-2 and TRBJ1-6, with D possibly being TRBD1 (5 bases). Germline assignment: CDR1 SGHTA and CDR2 FQGNSA. V was clipped by 1 base and J by 7 bases, with 14 bases between them. The CDR3 contains 16 residues. CDR3 amino acids: CASSLVSQGRNSPLHF. CDR3 sequence (DNA): TGTGCCAGCAGCTTAGTCTCTCAGGGTAGGAATTCACCCCTCCACTTT.

V is TRBV6-2 or TRBV6-3 and J is TRBJ1-1, with 7 bases fitting TRBD1. J was trimmed by 6 bases and V by 2 bases; bases with no gene match: 12. This CDR3 comprises 16 residues. The germline V gene has CDR1 MNHEY and CDR2 SVGEGT. Here the CDR3 reads CASSYPRTGPGAEAFF. The CDR3 nucleotides read TGTGCCAGCAGTTACCCCAGGACAGGCCCGGGGGCTGAAGCTTTCTTT.

The genes are TRBV5-1 and TRBJ2-3, with 8 bases matching TRBD2. The CDR3 sequence is 16 residues long. The germline V gene encodes CDR1 SGHRS and CDR2 YFSETQ. V was clipped by 0 bases and J by 5 bases; unmatched bases: 8. The CDR3 loop is CASSLGTSLVEDTQYF. DNA for the CDR3: TGCGCCAGCAGCTTGGGGACTAGCTTAGTAGAAGATACGCAGTATTTT.

The rearrangement links TRBV13 to TRBJ1-5, with D perhaps matching TRBD1 (6 bases). V dropped 2 bases and J dropped 0 bases, with 8 bases sitting between them. Germline V gives CDR1 PRHDT, CDR2 FYEKMQ (reference sequence). The CDR3 covers 15 residues. CDR3 in DNA: TGTGCCAGCAGCTTAAGGGGGTTTAGCAATCAGCCCCAGCATTTT. Amino acid sequence: CASSLRGFSNQPQHF.

V gene TRBV7-2 combines with J gene TRBJ2-7; 8 bases agree with TRBD1. CDR1 and CDR2 from the germline V gene are SGHTA and FQGNSA. CDR3 length equals 13 residues. The J segment lost 5 bases and the V segment lost 5 bases, leaving 5 bases of the junction unmatched. CDR3 in DNA: TGTGCCAGCAGCATCAGGGGGCGGGACGAGCAGTACTTC. Protein: CASSIRGRDEQYF.

The V gene is TRBV4-3, the J gene TRBJ2-1, with 10 bases identical to TRBD2. Germline loops: CDR1 LGHNA, CDR2 YSLEER. Unmatched junction bases numbered 15, after V lost 1 base and J lost 0 bases. The CDR3 runs to 21 residues. CDR3 loop: CASSQAMERGGWTSSYNEQFF. The CDR3 nucleotides are TGCGCCAGCAGCCAAGCAATGGAGCGGGGGGGATGGACTAGCTCCTACAATGAGCAGTTCTTC.

The rearrangement uses TRBV7-8 and TRBJ1-3; D is unclear. This CDR3 is built from 17 residues. Deletions cut 1 base from V and 0 bases from J, with 13 bases between. Germline-derived CDR1 and CDR2 are SGHVS and FQNEAQ. The CDR3 reads CASSLGVTESSGNTIYF. The CDR3 coding sequence is TGTGCCAGCAGCTTAGGGGTGACGGAGAGCTCTGGAAACACCATATATTTT. Using reference TRBV7-8 and TRBJ1-3 for the parts outside the CDR3, the full variable domain is GAGVSQSPRYKVAKRGQDVALRCDPISGHVSLFWYQQALGQGPEFLTYFQNEAQLDKSGLPSDRFFAERPEGSVSTLKIQRTQQEDSAVYLCASSLGVTESSGNTIYFGEGSWLTVV.